This TCR beta chain was identified during a study of T cell responses to AZD1222 COVID-19 vaccine. Overall study context: Pooling covered second doses at about 4 or about 12 weeks. General study findings and limits: Targets within unmutated variant regions were reportedly found for nearly half of spike-specific TCRs. Sampling that yielded the repertoires occurred only after the peak T cell response. The study found Spike-specific TCR breadth and depth rose after two AZD1222 doses.

This clone appeared once. Antigen specificity is unknown. Germline CDR1 reads MNHEY; CDR2 reads SVGAGI. Deletions cut 6 bases from V and 3 bases from J, with 15 bases between. This CDR3 contains 15 residues. Clones were read by immunoSEQ multiplex PCR, and TCRdb kept only the in-frame ones, dropping some. The table includes 55,000 to 70,000 clones, 80% to 85% detected once. The sample here was peripheral blood, taken on day 0 of AZD1222 vaccination. The V call is TRBV6-5, the J call TRBJ1-5; D perhaps matches TRBD1 (5 bases). This receptor was taken from an adult in good health. This CDR3 reads CASSIGGGFNQPQHF. CDR3 in DNA: TGTGCCAGCAGCATCGGGGGAGGATTCAATCAGCCCCAGCATTTT.